Sequencing of this TCR beta chain was carried out in a study of blood T cell repertoires in COVID-19. Across the whole study: Material from acute and convalescent COVID-19 was sourced from the United States, Italy and Spain. Nucleic acid was either cDNA or gDNA, and it came from T cells, B-cell-depleted T cells, or PBMCs.

In the original processing: Cell counts per sample came from amplifying reference gene primers. Here immunoSEQ multiplex PCR was the method, and the copy in TCRdb shows in-frame clones only, minus some. V, J and clone size derive from that table, while D and trimming were established from the DNA sequence. Here the sample spans about 110,000 clones, about three quarters being singletons. Germline V gene sequence: CDR1 KGHSH, CDR2 LQKENI. V shed 2 bases and J 8 bases; nucleotides not matched to a gene: 8. This CDR3 is built from 16 residues. The receptor was derived from a woman aged 40-49 years with acute or convalescent COVID-19. Sample: peripheral blood. The gene calls are TRBV18 and TRBJ1-6; TRBD1 agrees at 8 bases. In DNA form, the CDR3 reads TGTGCCAGCTCACCATATGGTCCAGGGGGCGATTCACCCCTCCACTTT. It translates to CASSPYGPGGDSPLHF.